The 10 T cell receptor beta chains below all came from one sample that was sequenced in a study of cytomegalovirus exposure and HLA in healthy donors. PCR primers comprised 60 Vbeta and 13 Jbeta primers. Libraries were prepared by immunoSEQ multiplex PCR; TCRdb keeps only in-frame clonotypes and omits some of them. The sample comprises approximately 120,000 clones, about 80% of which are singletons, and about 3.5% rests with the top ten. The specimen sequenced was PBMCs. The receptors originated from a man in his forties in good health and CMV-seronegative.

The rearrangement uses TRBV5-1 and TRBJ1-1; TRBD1 is a possible D gene (6 bases). Germline CDR1 SGHRS, CDR2 YFSETQ. This CDR3 is 15 amino acids long. Trimming shortened V by 0 bases and J by 1 base, and 10 bases separated the two germline ends. Written as DNA, the CDR3 is TGCGCCAGCAGCTTGGGGGAACAGGGGAACACTGAAGCTTTCTTT. Translation gives CASSLGEQGNTEAFF. The complete variable domain, with remaining parts taken from reference TRBV5-1 and TRBJ1-1, reads KAGVTQTPRYLIKTRGQQVTLSCSPISGHRSVSWYQQTPGQGLQFLFEYFSETQRNKGNFPGRFSGRQFSNSRSEMNVSTLELGDSALYLCASSLGEQGNTEAFFGQGTRLTVV.

CDR3 bases: TGTGCCAGCAGTCCAGGGACTAGCCCCTACAATGAGCAGTTCTTC. The encoded protein is CASSPGTSPYNEQFF. The V call is TRBV7-6, the J call TRBJ2-1; 9 bases line up with TRBD2. Germline CDR1 and CDR2: SGHVS and FNYEAQ. J gave up 2 bases and V 6 bases, and 5 bases lay outside the gene matches. The CDR3 extends over 15 amino acids.

This chain links TRBV18 with TRBJ2-5; 8 bases are a match to TRBD1. CDR3 length: 13 residues. Germline-derived CDR1 and CDR2 are KGHSH and LQKENI. J was trimmed by 5 bases and V by 4 bases; bases with no gene match: 3. The CDR3 DNA follows: TGTGCCAGCTCACTGGACAGGGAGGAGACCCAGTACTTC. Translated: CASSLDREETQYF.

The V and J genes are TRBV28 and TRBJ1-2; 7 bases align to TRBD1. V was pared by 2 bases and J by 4 bases, with 4 bases of the junction left unmatched. This CDR3 has 14 residues. Germline lookup yields CDR1 MDHEN and CDR2 SYDVKM. For the CDR3, the DNA is TGTGCCAGCAGTTTAGGGGGACAGATCTATGGCTACACCTTC. It translates to CASSLGGQIYGYTF.

V gene TRBV5-5 combines with J gene TRBJ2-7, with TRBD1 matching 9 bases. The length of the CDR3 is 16 residues. Germline V lookup: CDR1 SGHKS, CDR2 YYEKEE (reference sequence). The junction had 8 bases not matched to a gene; V was cut back by 3 bases and J by 1 base. Here the CDR3 reads CASSSPGQGRSYEQYF. The CDR3 bases are TGTGCCAGCAGCTCGCCGGGACAGGGAAGGTCCTACGAGCAGTACTTC.

The J gene is TRBJ2-7, the V gene TRBV5-1, with D perhaps matching TRBD1 (6 bases). V lost 6 bases, J lost 0 bases, and 10 bases lay in between. The CDR3 is 13 residues long. Looked up from germline, CDR1 is SGHRS and CDR2 is YFSETQ. CDR3 amino acids: CASTGQSSYEQYF. DNA for the CDR3: TGCGCCAGCACCGGACAGAGCTCCTACGAGCAGTACTTC.

V gene TRBV5-1 combines with J gene TRBJ1-1; D is undetermined. Per germline, CDR1 SGHRS and CDR2 YFSETQ. V was trimmed by 4 bases and J by 4 bases, leaving 17 bases between them. The CDR3 is 15 residues long. The CDR3 DNA reads TGCGCCAGCAGCAAGACGGGAGGGAAGCTCACTGAAGCTTTCTTT. It encodes CASSKTGGKLTEAFF.

This chain connects TRBV11-1 to TRBJ2-3; 8 bases are shared with TRBD2. V lost 2 bases, J lost 4 bases, and 2 bases stayed unmatched. CDR1 is SGHAT, CDR2 FQDESV, per germline (reference sequence). The CDR3 is 14 residues long. CDR3 sequence reads: CASSLSGGADTQYF. In DNA form, the CDR3 reads TGTGCCAGCAGCTTAAGCGGGGGCGCAGATACGCAGTATTTT.

The chain has TRBV5-1 and TRBJ1-4; 10 bases agree with TRBD1. After removal of 3 bases from V and 1 base from J, the junction contained 3 bases not matched to a gene. Germline CDR1 is SGHRS and CDR2 is YFSETQ. The CDR3 runs 16 residues. CDR3 in amino acids: CASSSGQGRTNEKLFF. The DNA of the CDR3 is TGCGCCAGCAGCTCGGGACAGGGGAGAACTAATGAAAAACTGTTTTTT.

The chain employs TRBV19 and TRBJ1-2; 7 bases match TRBD1. The CDR3 length is 15 residues. CDR1 LNHDA and CDR2 SQIVND come from the germline V gene (reference sequence). The trim removed 6 bases at V and 4 bases at J, leaving 11 bases unmatched. Here the CDR3 DNA reads TGTGCCAGTAGGGAACCGGGACAGAGCCCCTATGGCTACACCTTC. Protein sequence: CASREPGQSPYGYTF.